The 29 T cell receptor beta chains below come from one sample, sequenced in a study of T cell responses to AZD1222 COVID-19 vaccine. The protocol was immunoSEQ multiplex PCR, while the TCRdb copy is restricted to in-frame clones and leaves out a portion. The data show 90,000 to 130,000 clones, around 90% seen once. Sequenced material: peripheral blood, taken on day 0 of AZD1222 vaccination. The receptors were gathered from an adult in good health.

The rearrangement links TRBV27 to TRBJ2-3; tentatively, D is TRBD2 (5 bases). V was clipped by 10 bases and J by 2 bases, with 28 bases between them. The CDR3 contains 18 residues. Germline V gene data show CDR1 as MNHEY and CDR2 as SMNVEV (reference sequence). CDR3 in DNA: TGTGCCACCAAGAGTTTTCCCCCCGCTAGCTCTCTCACAGATACGCAGTATTTT. Translation gives CATKSFPPASSLTDTQYF.

The rearrangement joins TRBV27 to TRBJ2-3; no definite D call. The germline V and J ends were trimmed by 3 bases and 2 bases, with 12 bases remaining between them. CDR1 and CDR2 from the germline V gene are MNHEY and SMNVEV (reference sequence). This CDR3 has 15 amino acids. CDR3 DNA sequence: TGTGCCAGCAGTTTTGGTAGAAGGGACACAGATACGCAGTATTTT. It specifies CASSFGRRDTDTQYF.

This sequence joins TRBV24-1 and TRBJ2-3; a weak D match, TRBD2 (6 bases). Germline V lookup: CDR1 KGHDR, CDR2 SFDVKD. Trimming shortened V by 2 bases and J by 2 bases, and 10 bases separated the two germline ends. This CDR3 is 15 amino acids long. CDR3 sequence reads: CATSDWQDYTDTQYF. In nucleotides, the CDR3 is TGTGCCACCAGTGATTGGCAGGACTACACAGATACGCAGTATTTT.

V gene TRBV7-9 combines with J gene TRBJ1-2, with TRBD1 matching 9 bases. The germline gives CDR1 SEHNR, CDR2 FQNEAQ (reference sequence). This CDR3 is 13 amino acids long. J was trimmed by 8 bases and V by 5 bases; bases with no gene match: 6. CDR3 nucleotides: TGTGCCAGCAGCACCGGACAGGGGCAGGGCTACACCTTC. Amino acid sequence: CASSTGQGQGYTF.

The chain links TRBV7-9 to TRBJ2-2; D assignment may be TRBD1 or TRBD2 (5 bases each). This CDR3 is 15 amino acids long. The germline V and J ends were trimmed by 7 bases and 0 bases, with 12 bases remaining between them. Germline CDR1 reads SEHNR; CDR2 reads FQNEAQ (reference sequence). The CDR3 DNA sequence: TGTGCCAGCACCGAGGGACGGACGAACACCGGGGAGCTGTTTTTT. Amino acids: CASTEGRTNTGELFF.

The gene calls are TRBV7-9 and TRBJ1-1; D remains ambiguous. Trimming took off 5 bases at V and 5 bases at J, with 12 bases between the two ends. Germline V gene data show CDR1 as SEHNR and CDR2 as FQNEAQ (reference sequence). The CDR3 loop spans 13 amino acids. CDR3 nucleotide sequence: TGTGCCAGCAGCCTATCGGCGGGGACTGAAGCTTTCTTT. Amino acids: CASSLSAGTEAFF. Full variable domain (outside the CDR3, taken from reference TRBV7-9 and TRBJ1-1): DTGVSQNPRHKITKRGQNVTFRCDPISEHNRLYWYRQTLGQGPEFLTYFQNEAQLEKSRLLSDRFSAERPKGSFSTLEIQRTEQGDSAMYLCASSLSAGTEAFFGQGTRLTVV.

The V gene is TRBV7-2, the J gene TRBJ2-5; 8 bases are shared with TRBD2. Trimming at V came to 5 bases and at J to 4 bases, leaving 12 bases not matched to a gene. The CDR3 covers 16 residues. CDR1 and CDR2 (germline): SGHTA, FQGNSA. The chain's CDR3 is CASSTQTGTSGETQYF. The CDR3 coding sequence is TGTGCCAGCAGCACCCAAACCGGGACTAGTGGAGAGACCCAGTACTTC.

This chain connects TRBV6-1 to TRBJ2-7; 10 bases align to TRBD2. The CDR3 totals 14 residues. Germline V gene lookup returns CDR1 MNHNS and CDR2 SASEGT. V lost 3 bases to trimming and J lost 4 bases; unmatched junction nucleotides: 3. Written as DNA, the CDR3 is TGTGCCAGCAGTGATAGCGGGAGGATTTACGAGCAGTACTTC. Its protein product is CASSDSGRIYEQYF.

The chain has TRBV6-5 and TRBJ1-4; tentatively, D is TRBD1 (5 bases). The CDR3 length is 15 residues. The germline V gene encodes CDR1 MNHEY and CDR2 SVGAGI. V dropped 2 bases and J dropped 7 bases, with 14 bases sitting between them. CDR3 in amino acids: CASSYEGPRAEKLFF. The CDR3 DNA reads as TGTGCCAGCAGTTACGAAGGACCCAGGGCTGAAAAACTGTTTTTT.

This clone was recorded a few times. V and J are TRBV6-5 and TRBJ1-1; 10 bases are a match to TRBD1. V dropped 8 bases and J dropped 4; count of bases not matched to a gene: 7. The length of the CDR3 is 14 residues. The V gene's germline CDR1 is MNHEY and CDR2 SVGAGI. CDR3: CASGLTGGSTEAFF. Here the CDR3 DNA reads TGTGCCAGCGGTTTGACAGGGGGCTCCACTGAAGCTTTCTTT.

In DNA form, the CDR3 reads TGTGCCAGCAGCTTTCACAGTAACACTGAAGCTTTCTTT. Protein: CASSFHSNTEAFF. The rearrangement links TRBV11-2 to TRBJ1-1, with unresolved D. Looked up from germline, CDR1 is SGHAT and CDR2 is FQNNGV. CDR3 length: 13 residues. V shed 3 bases and J shed 2 bases, with 7 bases lying between them.

V usage is TRBV29-1 and J usage is TRBJ1-3; no definite D call. Trimming removed 4 bases from V and 4 bases from J, with 11 bases in between. From germline, CDR1 is SQVTM and CDR2 ANQGSEA. The CDR3 is made up of 13 amino acids. This chain's CDR3 is CSVAPPGGNTIYF. For the CDR3, the DNA is TGCAGCGTTGCCCCCCCGGGAGGAAACACCATATATTTT. Supplemented by reference TRBV29-1 and TRBJ1-3, the full variable domain reads SAVISQKPSRDICQRGTSLTIQCQVDSQVTMMFWYRQQPGQSLTLIATANQGSEATYESGFVIDKFPISRPNLTFSTLTVSNMSPEDSSIYLCSVAPPGGNTIYFGEGSWLTVV.

CDR3 sequence reads: CASSLDRKNTEAFF. The CDR3 DNA follows: TGTGCCAGCTCACTTGACAGAAAGAACACTGAAGCTTTCTTT. The rearrangement links TRBV18 to TRBJ1-1, with a tentative D call TRBD1 (5 bases). Germline V gene lookup returns CDR1 KGHSH and CDR2 LQKENI. V was shortened by 4 bases and J by 1 base, with 10 bases between the two germline ends. The length of the CDR3 is 14 residues.

This clone was counted between two and nine times. V gene TRBV2 combines with J gene TRBJ1-5; no firm D call. CDR3 size: 13 residues. Per germline, CDR1 SNHLY and CDR2 FYNNEI. V lost 7 bases to trimming and J lost 5 bases, with 12 bases between them. The CDR3 sequence is CASTEGGHQPQHF. In DNA form, the CDR3 reads TGTGCCAGCACGGAGGGTGGGCATCAGCCCCAGCATTTT. Filled out from reference TRBV2 and TRBJ1-5, the complete variable domain reads EPEVTQTPSHQVTQMGQEVILRCVPISNHLYFYWYRQILGQKVEFLVSFYNNEISEKSEIFDDQFSVERPDGSNFTLKIRSTKLEDSAMYFCASTEGGHQPQHFGDGTRLSIL.

The chain employs TRBV6-1 and TRBJ2-1; no clear D gene. The CDR3 has 13 residues. Trimming shortened V by 3 bases and J by 5 bases, and 8 bases separated the two germline ends. Germline V lookup: CDR1 MNHNS, CDR2 SASEGT. CDR3 loop: CASSENRNNEQFF. CDR3 DNA: TGTGCCAGCAGTGAGAACAGAAACAATGAGCAGTTCTTC.

This clone was detected a few times. J is TRBJ2-1 and V is TRBV10-1; TRBD2 matches 8 bases. Germline V lookup: CDR1 WNHNN, CDR2 SYGVQD (reference sequence). The CDR3 is 18 residues long. V was clipped by 0 bases and J by 0 bases; unmatched bases: 7. CDR3 in DNA: TGCGCCAGCAGTGAGTCGGGAGCGGGAGCCAGCTCCTACAATGAGCAGTTCTTC. It is translated as CASSESGAGASSYNEQFF.

The CDR3 nucleotides read TGTGCCAGCAGCTTAGTTCAGACAACTAATGAAAAACTGTTTTTT. Its translation is CASSLVQTTNEKLFF. V gene TRBV7-8 combines with J gene TRBJ1-4; D gene unclear. V gave up 1 base and J gave up 0 bases, with 6 bases separating them. Germline loops: CDR1 SGHVS, CDR2 FQNEAQ. CDR3 length equals 15 residues. Looking up the rest from reference TRBV7-8 and TRBJ1-4 gives the full variable domain: GAGVSQSPRYKVAKRGQDVALRCDPISGHVSLFWYQQALGQGPEFLTYFQNEAQLDKSGLPSDRFFAERPEGSVSTLKIQRTQQEDSAVYLCASSLVQTTNEKLFFGSGTQLSVL.

As DNA, the CDR3 is TGTGCCAGCAGTGGGACAGGGGAAGCTTTCTTT. It translates to CASSGTGEAFF. This chain uses TRBV6-6 with TRBJ1-1; 9 bases are shared with TRBD1. This CDR3 region has 11 residues. From germline, CDR1 is MNHNY and CDR2 SVGAGI (reference sequence). V shed 5 bases and J 8 bases; nucleotides not matched to a gene: 0.

The V gene is TRBV19, the J gene TRBJ2-7; TRBD2 aligns across 9 bases. V lost 6 bases and J lost 3; bases outside the gene matches: 9. This CDR3 is 15 amino acids long. CDR1 is LNHDA and CDR2 is SQIVND in the germline V gene (reference sequence). The CDR3 bases are TGTGCCAGTAGGACGACTAGCGGTAACCACTACGAGCAGTACTTC. This codes for CASRTTSGNHYEQYF.

The chain carries TRBV7-6 and TRBJ1-1; 7 bases line up with TRBD1. Germline V gives CDR1 SGHVS, CDR2 FNYEAQ. This CDR3 spans 16 amino acids. The V gene end was trimmed by 4 bases and the J gene end by 3 bases; junction bases not matched to a gene: 11. The CDR3 reads CASSSTAGTEDTEAFF. CDR3 sequence (DNA): TGTGCCAGCAGCTCAACAGCCGGGACAGAAGACACTGAAGCTTTCTTT.

There are a few counts of this clone. This chain connects TRBV4-1 to TRBJ2-5; no definite D call. The CDR3 has 13 residues. V lost 4 bases to trimming and J lost 2 bases, with 8 bases between them. Germline V CDR1 and CDR2: MGHRA, YSYEKL. CDR3 protein: CASSLGPQETQYF. Written as DNA, the CDR3 is TGCGCCAGCAGCCTGGGCCCTCAAGAGACCCAGTACTTC.

The chain has TRBV7-9 and TRBJ1-6; a weak D match, TRBD1 (6 bases). This CDR3 contains 16 residues. V gave up 5 bases and J gave up 1 base, with 12 bases separating them. Germline V gene sequence: CDR1 SEHNR, CDR2 FQNEAQ (reference sequence). The CDR3 nucleotides read TGTGCCAGCAGCCTTCAGGGGATGTCCTATAATTCACCCCTCCACTTT. It yields the protein CASSLQGMSYNSPLHF.

This rearrangement joins TRBV3-1 (or the pseudogene TRBV3-2) to TRBJ1-1; possibly TRBD1 for D (5 bases). The V gene lost 4 bases and the J gene lost 4 bases, with 16 bases spanning the gap. Per the germline V gene, CDR1 is LGHDT and CDR2 is YNNKEL (reference sequence). The CDR3 runs to 15 residues. The CDR3 region has the DNA TGTGCCAGCAGCCTCCAGGGAGGGGTGGGCACTGAAGCTTTCTTT. This sequence encodes CASSLQGGVGTEAFF.

The sample holds one count of this clone. The chain links TRBV20-1 to TRBJ1-1; TRBD1 agrees at 9 bases. The CDR3 spans 16 residues. V was pared by 3 bases and J by 4 bases, with 12 bases of the junction left unmatched. CDR1 DFQATT and CDR2 SNEGSKA come from the germline V gene (reference sequence). In DNA, the CDR3 is TGCAGTGCTAGTAAGACAGGGGGAAAAGGGAGCACTGAAGCTTTCTTT. Its protein is CSASKTGGKGSTEAFF.

V is TRBV4-2 and J is TRBJ1-2, with a weak D call TRBD1 (6 bases). CDR1 LGHNA and CDR2 YNFKEQ come from the germline V gene. V gave up 1 base and J gave up 0 bases, with 6 bases separating them. The CDR3 length is 14 residues. CDR3 protein: CASSQGTANYGYTF. The CDR3 DNA follows: TGTGCCAGCAGCCAAGGGACAGCTAACTATGGCTACACCTTC.

The V and J genes are TRBV3-1 (or the pseudogene TRBV3-2) and TRBJ2-7, with a weak D call TRBD1 (5 bases). The CDR3 is 17 residues long. Trimming left V 0 bases short and J 5 bases short, with 20 bases between. The V gene's germline CDR1 is LGHDT and CDR2 YNNKEL (reference sequence). The CDR3 sequence is CASSQDPRTRRLNEQYF. CDR3 sequence (DNA): TGTGCCAGCAGCCAAGATCCTAGGACACGAAGACTCAACGAGCAGTACTTC.

This clone appeared a few times. The gene calls are TRBV18 and TRBJ1-6; 11 positions agree with TRBD1. CDR3 length: 14 residues. The germline V gene encodes CDR1 KGHSH and CDR2 LQKENI. With V trimmed by 3 bases and J by 9 bases, 1 base remained unmatched. This CDR3 reads CASSPGTGGSPLHF. The DNA of the CDR3 is TGTGCCAGCTCACCCGGGACAGGGGGTTCACCCCTCCACTTT. Full variable domain (missing parts from reference TRBV18 and TRBJ1-6): NAGVMQNPRHLVRRRGQEARLRCSPMKGHSHVYWYRQLPEEGLKFMVYLQKENIIDESGMPKERFSAEFPKEGPSILRIQQVVRGDSAAYFCASSPGTGGSPLHFGNGTRLTVT.

CDR3 sequence (DNA): TGTGCCAGCAGTGAGACCCTTGGGGCCAACGTCCTGACTTTC. It is translated as CASSETLGANVLTF. V usage is TRBV6-1 and J usage is TRBJ2-6, with no clear D. Trimming stripped 3 bases from V and 3 bases from J, with 6 bases between. This CDR3 is built from 14 residues. Per germline, CDR1 MNHNS and CDR2 SASEGT.

The chain recombines TRBV27 with TRBJ2-4; possibly TRBD1 for D (6 bases). The CDR3 runs 13 residues. Germline CDR1 is MNHEY and CDR2 is SMNVEV (reference sequence). V lost 5 bases and J lost 2, with 7 bases in between. The CDR3 protein is CASSGGPKNIQYF. Here the CDR3 DNA reads TGTGCCAGCAGTGGGGGCCCCAAAAACATTCAGTACTTC.